This T cell receptor (beta chain) is from a study of T cells in Graves' hyperthyroidism and ophthalmopathy. The wider study: Peripheral blood was drawn at first diagnosis, prior to all treatment. Findings and limits, study-wide: Ophthalmopathy, which appeared later, was predicted by the model a median about 6 months before onset. Separating ophthalmopathy from stable hyperthyroidism was achieved by a 13 V-J model.

This clonotype came up many times. Its antigen remains unknown. Patients were aged 18 to 65, had disease duration under 2 months, and had newly diagnosed hyperthyroidism. Template material for amplifying TCR beta CDR3 regions consisted of RNA transcripts. When the TCR CDR3 underwent first-round RT-PCR, the HTBI primer set was used. Each CDR3 protein is one row after TCRdb ran MiXCR on the multiplex PCR reads. The sample comprises a few hundred thousand distinct CDR3 sequences, 19% of which are singletons, and 3.5% to 4% rests with the top ten. V gave up 6 bases and J gave up 6 bases; unmatched junction bases: 18. CDR1 SQVTM and CDR2 ANQGSEA come from the germline V gene. This CDR3 is 16 amino acids long.

The sample consisted of blood. V gene TRBV29-1 combines with J gene TRBJ2-7; 9 nucleotides line up with TRBD1. The source of this sequence is a woman aged 18-29 years with Graves' hyperthyroidism. The CDR3 loop reads CSVQLTIETGGGEQYF. CDR3 coding DNA: TGCAGCGTCCAGCTGACGATAGAGACAGGGGGAGGCGAGCAGTACTTC.